The entry below describes one TCR beta chain. This clonotype was counted ten times or more. No cognate antigen has been identified for it. Base qualities were left out, and no much larger clone turns up one base away. Amplification of TCR beta CDR3 regions was carried out from RNA transcripts. The TCR CDR3 was subjected to a first round of RT-PCR using the HTBI primer set and the Qiagen OneStep RT-PCR kit. A second multiplex PCR round built the libraries, followed by size selection and purification. Paired-end sequencing of the libraries was performed with 100 bp reads on an Illumina HiSeq2000. Per the authors' processing: SOAPnuke was used to process the raw data, with reads discarded if the reads contained adapters or uncalled bases, had a mean Phred below 15, or lacked an exact constant-primer or identifier match. High-quality paired reads were merged using COPE v1.2.5, and each unique nucleotide sequence was defined as a clonotype. MiTCR v1.1 was used to align the clonotypes against IMGT TRBV, TRBD and TRBJ reference segments. The analysis was restricted to V-J combinations with a frequency above 0.0001, which together covered 99.2% of the repertoires. A TCS score was defined as the ratio of F50 (clonal expansion) to E x V (chaos), with BLOSUM62-based TCRdist applied between CDR3 peptides within each V-J. Welch's t-statistics and random forest reduced around 510 V-J features to 13, which were used in a naive Bayes classifier (R e1071). TCRdb took the public reads, trimmed them with fastp at Q25, ran MiXCR for clone calling and kept in-frame beta chains. For every CDR3 protein sequence, its rows merge into one entry that carries the most common genes and DNA. The authors' filters were not applied to this entry. The sample yields approximately 270,000 distinct CDR3 sequences; 14% to 15% were counted once. The ten top clones hold about an eighth of the sample.

Hyperthyroidism patients were newly diagnosed, with disease duration under 2 months, and aged 18 to 65 years. Any patient with an uncontrolled infection, another autoimmune disease, pregnancy or lactation was excluded. Diagnoses relied on clinical symptoms, serum thyroxine and TRAb, thyroid ultrasound and orbital computed tomography. For progressor patients, blood was drawn at the first diagnosis of hyperthyroidism, before any ophthalmopathy symptoms had appeared. PBMCs were separated from 8 to 10 ml of fresh peripheral blood using Ficoll-Paque density gradient centrifugation. Patients classed as progressors first received a Graves' hyperthyroidism diagnosis and then went on to develop ophthalmopathy during follow-up. Trizol reagent was used to extract total RNA, and RNA quality was then checked on an Agilent 2100 Bioanalyzer. This entry comes from a study of T cells in Graves' hyperthyroidism and ophthalmopathy (dated by TCRdb to about 2019). About the investigation overall: Peripheral blood was collected at initial diagnosis, before any treatment. TCR V-J signatures able to tell the groups apart were searched for in a discovery cohort of some 97 patients, of whom more than 40 had Graves' ophthalmopathy and 55 to 65 had stable Graves' hyperthyroidism. Whether ophthalmopathy could be predicted prospectively was tested in an independent validation cohort made up of roughly 19 hyperthyroidism patients plus 17 patients who later progressed to ophthalmopathy. In roughly six Graves' hyperthyroidism patients, the study also compared T-cell repertoires from thyroid tissue with T-cell repertoires from blood. The paper describes TCR Vbeta CDR3 sequencing of around 130 peripheral blood samples, made up of some 42 ophthalmopathy patients, roughly 80 hyperthyroidism patients and some 17 progressor patients. The 95 to 100 discovery patients were randomly divided into training and test sets at a 7:3 ratio. Once sampling was done, hyperthyroidism patients were given methimazole at a starting dose of 30 mg daily, whereas ophthalmopathy patients were given high-dose intravenous methylprednisolone. Overall study outcomes, separate from this receptor: Most expanded thyroid clonotypes (frequency above 0.001) were also detected in blood, suggesting blood repertoires may reflect thyroid immune responses. A model built on a 13 V-J signature distinguished ophthalmopathy from stable hyperthyroidism, reaching around 87% sensitivity and approximately 81% specificity in cross-validation and 80%/75% in testing. During validation, the model predicted progression to ophthalmopathy a median of around 7 months ahead of onset, with almost 71% sensitivity and about 75% specificity. No statistical method was used to set the sample size in advance, and investigators knew the group allocation.

Compared with germline, V lacks 5 bases and J lacks 7 bases; bases without a gene match: 8. The CDR3 spans 14 residues, from the cysteine through the phenylalanine. Only the CDR3 portion is preserved as DNA: 42 bases, with reading frame beginning at the first base. The CDR1 and CDR2 encoded by the germline V gene (reference sequence) are PRHDT and FYEKMQ. This clonotype originated in a woman between 35 and 50 years old with Graves' hyperthyroidism that later progressed to Graves' ophthalmopathy. The chain couples TRBV13 to TRBJ1-5, and 7 junctional nucleotides match TRBD1. Source material: blood. The nucleotides read TGTGCCAGCAGCCGACAGGGAAGGGGCCAGCCCCAGCATTTT. It translates to CASSRQGRGQPQHF.